The 24 T cell receptor beta chains listed next were all sequenced from one sample in a study of spatial heterogeneity in lung cancer. These receptors have no known antigen. The study's findings and limits: Tumors with more nonsynonymous mutations had more expanded intratumoral alpha and beta TCRs.

Documented time point: sample taken at primary tumor resection. One entry per CDR3 protein, called by TCRdb with MiXCR from the 5' RACE reads. Counted here are about 6,900 distinct CDR3 sequences, around 18% occurring once; the ten biggest clones make up less than 15%. The material was lung tumor tissue, obtained at surgery. These receptors were obtained from a female donor with early-stage non-small cell lung cancer.

This clonotype has a handful of counts. The J gene is TRBJ1-4, the V gene TRBV12-3 or TRBV12-4, with a tentative D call TRBD1 (5 bases). The CDR3 runs to 12 residues. Trimming took off 1 base at V and 12 bases at J, with 9 bases between the two ends. CDR3 DNA sequence: TGTGCCAGCAGTTTAGGGGCAGGGCAACTGTTTTTT. Protein: CASSLGAGQLFF.

This clonotype has a handful of counts. The chain recombines TRBV28 with TRBJ1-2, with TRBD1 matching 9 bases. The V segment lost 6 bases and the J segment 4 bases; nucleotides outside the gene matches: 6. This CDR3 comprises 14 residues. Germline V CDR1 and CDR2: MDHEN, SYDVKM. The CDR3 region has the DNA TGTGCCAGCAGGAAACAGGGGGCGGGCTATGGCTACACCTTC. Translated: CASRKQGAGYGYTF.

The chain carries TRBV3-1 and TRBJ2-3, with TRBD2 identical over 11 bases. Losses at the gene ends were 4 bases for V and 2 bases for J; bases not matched to a gene: 5. Germline CDR1 and CDR2: LGHDT and YNNKEL (reference sequence). The CDR3 is 16 amino acids. CDR3 coding DNA: TGTGCCAGCAGCCGAAGGACTAGCGGGTCCACAGATACGCAGTATTTT. The encoded protein is CASSRRTSGSTDTQYF.

By share, this clonotype ranks as medium-sized. The chain combines TRBV13 with TRBJ1-4; 8 nucleotides line up with TRBD1. Germline CDR1 reads PRHDT; CDR2 reads FYEKMQ (reference sequence). With V trimmed by 6 bases and J by 3 bases, 6 bases remained unmatched. The CDR3 length is 15 residues. The CDR3 spells CASSLQGASNEKLFF. CDR3 nucleotides: TGTGCCAGCAGTCTTCAGGGGGCTTCTAATGAAAAACTGTTTTTT.

This clonotype was observed a handful of times. J is TRBJ2-7 and V is TRBV18; TRBD1 aligns across 9 bases. The V segment lost 2 bases and the J segment 6 bases; nucleotides outside the gene matches: 2. The germline V gene encodes CDR1 KGHSH and CDR2 LQKENI. The CDR3 length is 13 residues. CDR3 nucleotide sequence: TGTGCCAGCTCACCAGGGACAGGGATCGAGCAGTACTTC. It translates to CASSPGTGIEQYF.

This clonotype is medium-sized in the sample. The chain couples TRBV7-3 to TRBJ1-2, with 7 positions matching TRBD1. CDR1 is SGHTA and CDR2 is FQGTGA in the germline V gene. The CDR3 sequence is 14 residues long. V lost 5 bases and J lost 4; bases outside the gene matches: 7. Written as DNA, the CDR3 is TGTGCCAGCAGCCCGGACAGGCGTGGCTATGGCTACACCTTC. Encoded protein: CASSPDRRGYGYTF.

In this sample, this clonotype is medium-sized. This chain joins TRBV12-3 or TRBV12-4 and TRBJ1-5; 7 bases align to TRBD1. The V segment lost 6 bases and the J segment 0 bases; nucleotides outside the gene matches: 5. CDR3 length equals 15 residues. As DNA, the CDR3 is TGTGCCAGCAGCATTACAGGGGATAGCAATCAGCCCCAGCATTTT. It specifies CASSITGDSNQPQHF.

The V gene is TRBV27, the J gene TRBJ2-6, with 9 bases aligning to TRBD2. The germline V gene encodes CDR1 MNHEY and CDR2 SMNVEV (reference sequence). V lost 11 bases and J lost 6; bases outside the gene matches: 20. This CDR3 comprises 18 residues. The CDR3 coding sequence is TGTGCCGCGGGAGGGAGGCGGTCGGTCACCGTTTCGGCCAACGTCCTGACTTTC. Amino acid sequence: CAAGGRRSVTVSANVLTF.

This clonotype was seen more than once but under ten times. The chain links TRBV20-1 to TRBJ2-5; D remains ambiguous. The germline V and J ends were trimmed by 4 bases and 3 bases, with 6 bases remaining between them. Looked up from germline, CDR1 is DFQATT and CDR2 is SNEGSKA (reference sequence). The CDR3 loop spans 11 amino acids. This CDR3 reads CSANAKETQYF. In nucleotides, the CDR3 is TGCAGTGCTAATGCAAAAGAGACCCAGTACTTC.

The rearrangement links TRBV10-2 to TRBJ2-2; 12 bases align to TRBD1. The CDR3 is made up of 16 amino acids. J lost 4 bases, V lost 4 bases, and 4 bases had no gene match. In germline, CDR1 is WSHSY, CDR2 SAAADI. CDR3 in amino acids: CASSAGTGGITGELFF. In DNA, the CDR3 is TGCGCCAGCAGTGCCGGGACAGGGGGCATCACCGGGGAGCTGTTTTTT.

This clonotype turned up a few times. CDR3 bases: TGCGCCAGCAGCCAAGATTTTCAGGGGGGATACAATGAGCAGTTCTTC. It specifies CASSQDFQGGYNEQFF. The chain couples TRBV4-1 to TRBJ2-1; D is perhaps TRBD1 (7 bases). The CDR3 has 16 residues. Germline V lookup: CDR1 MGHRA, CDR2 YSYEKL. With 0 bases removed from V and 4 bases from J, the gap between germline ends came to 13 bases.

This clonotype has just a few counts. The J gene is TRBJ2-2, the V gene TRBV11-2; TRBD1 matches at 7 bases. Trimming took 5 bases from V and 2 from J; bases not matched to a gene: 8. In germline, CDR1 is SGHAT, CDR2 FQNNGV. The CDR3 totals 16 residues. As DNA, the CDR3 is TGTGCCAGCAGCGGAACGACAGGGCCCAACACCGGGGAGCTGTTTTTT. Its translation: CASSGTTGPNTGELFF.

The sample holds a few counts of this clonotype. The chain uses TRBV27 and TRBJ2-3; D could derive from TRBD1 or TRBD2 (6 bases each). This CDR3 has 17 amino acids. From germline, CDR1 is MNHEY and CDR2 SMNVEV (reference sequence). The ends were cut back, 5 bases at V and 3 bases at J, with 21 bases in the middle. CDR3 loop: CASSPFGGGSVTDTQYF. Written as DNA, the CDR3 is TGTGCCAGCAGTCCCTTTGGAGGGGGTAGTGTAACAGATACGCAGTATTTT.

The CDR3: CASIRTGVMNTEAFF. Here the CDR3 DNA reads TGTGCCAGCATAAGAACAGGAGTGATGAACACTGAAGCTTTCTTT. The J gene is TRBJ1-1, the V gene TRBV7-9; TRBD1 might be the D (5 bases). The germline V and J ends were trimmed by 7 bases and 0 bases, with 15 bases remaining between them. The CDR3 runs to 15 residues. Germline loops: CDR1 SEHNR, CDR2 FQNEAQ (reference sequence).

The chain links TRBV7-2 to TRBJ2-3; D is unresolved. V dropped 1 base and J dropped 0 bases, with 11 bases sitting between them. Per the germline V gene, CDR1 is SGHTA and CDR2 is FQGNSA. The CDR3 is 16 residues long. In DNA, the CDR3 is TGTGCCAGCAGCTTAGGTTGGGGATTGAGCACAGATACGCAGTATTTT. Amino acid sequence: CASSLGWGLSTDTQYF.

This clonotype was counted only a few times. This chain joins TRBV10-3 and TRBJ2-3; D may be TRBD1 or TRBD2 (5 bases each). Looked up from germline, CDR1 is ENHRY and CDR2 is SYGVKD. Trimming took off 4 bases at V and 4 bases at J, with 15 bases between the two ends. The CDR3 runs 15 residues. The CDR3 reads CAISGGERSSDTQYF. CDR3 nucleotide sequence: TGTGCCATCAGTGGAGGGGAGAGGAGTTCAGATACGCAGTATTTT.

This clonotype was picked up one time. V is TRBV7-3 and J is TRBJ2-1, with 9 bases fitting TRBD1. CDR3 length: 15 amino acids. Trimming cost V 5 bases and J 0 bases; bases outside gene matches: 2. CDR1 is SGHTA and CDR2 is FQGTGA in the germline V gene. As DNA, the CDR3 is TGTGCCAGCAGCCCGGGACAGGGCTCCTACAATGAGCAGTTCTTC. Protein sequence: CASSPGQGSYNEQFF. Full variable domain (missing parts from reference TRBV7-3 and TRBJ2-1): GAGVSQTPSNKVTEKGKYVELRCDPISGHTALYWYRQSLGQGPEFLIYFQGTGAADDSGLPNDRFFAVRPEGSVSTLKIQRTERGDSAVYLCASSPGQGSYNEQFFGPGTRLTVL.

This rearrangement joins TRBV3-1 to TRBJ2-1; 14 bases are a match to TRBD2. CDR1 is LGHDT and CDR2 is YNNKEL in the germline V gene (reference sequence). The CDR3 loop spans 16 amino acids. J was trimmed by 4 bases and V by 4 bases; bases with no gene match: 3. The CDR3, as DNA: TGTGCCAGCAGCCCCGGGACTAGCGGGGGTTACAATGAGCAGTTCTTC. As protein: CASSPGTSGGYNEQFF.

The sample holds a few counts of this clonotype. The rearrangement uses TRBV9 and TRBJ2-5; D might be TRBD1 or TRBD2, each matching 5 bases. Germline CDR1 is SGDLS and CDR2 is YYNGEE. The CDR3 extends over 14 amino acids. The ends were cut back, 6 bases at V and 1 base at J, with 13 bases in the middle. The CDR3 nucleotides read TGTGCCAGCAACCCCCGGGACGTCCAAGAGACCCAGTACTTC. It codes for CASNPRDVQETQYF.

The gene calls are TRBV5-1 and TRBJ2-7, with D maybe TRBD1 (7 bases). CDR1 is SGHRS and CDR2 is YFSETQ in the germline V gene. Between the trimmed V and J ends, which lost 4 bases and 4 bases, there was a span of 15 bases. CDR3 size: 14 residues. CDR3 loop: CASSSRGAEYEQYF. CDR3 in DNA: TGCGCCAGCAGCAGCAGGGGGGCAGAATACGAGCAGTACTTC. The full variable domain, with the rest looked up from reference TRBV5-1 and TRBJ2-7, is KAGVTQTPRYLIKTRGQQVTLSCSPISGHRSVSWYQQTPGQGLQFLFEYFSETQRNKGNFPGRFSGRQFSNSRSEMNVSTLELGDSALYLCASSSRGAEYEQYFGPGTRLTVT.

This chain links TRBV6-5 with TRBJ2-7, with 12 bases lining up with TRBD1. The trim removed 7 bases at V and 1 base at J, leaving 5 bases unmatched. Germline loops: CDR1 MNHEY, CDR2 SVGAGI. The CDR3 totals 15 residues. This CDR3 reads CASTRGQGASYEQYF. The CDR3 DNA reads as TGTGCCAGCACCAGGGGACAGGGGGCTTCCTACGAGCAGTACTTC.

The sample holds a few counts of this clonotype. The chain joins TRBV5-1 to TRBJ2-6; no firm D call. Germline V gene data show CDR1 as SGHRS and CDR2 as YFSETQ. The V end lost 1 base, the J end lost 0 bases, and 5 bases lay between the germline ends. This CDR3 spans 15 amino acids. The CDR3 spells CASSLFGSGANVLTF. The CDR3 DNA follows: TGCGCCAGCAGCTTGTTTGGCTCTGGGGCCAACGTCCTGACTTTC.

There are a few counts of this clonotype. This rearrangement joins TRBV5-1 to TRBJ2-7; D unresolved. With 5 bases removed from V and 2 bases from J, the gap between germline ends came to 11 bases. From germline, CDR1 is SGHRS and CDR2 YFSETQ. This CDR3 contains 13 residues. The CDR3 DNA is TGCGCCAGCAGGGCCGCCACTACCTACGAGCAGTACTTC. It encodes CASRAATTYEQYF. Complete variable domain (other parts from reference TRBV5-1 and TRBJ2-7): KAGVTQTPRYLIKTRGQQVTLSCSPISGHRSVSWYQQTPGQGLQFLFEYFSETQRNKGNFPGRFSGRQFSNSRSEMNVSTLELGDSALYLCASRAATTYEQYFGPGTRLTVT.

In this sample, this clonotype turned up a few times. V gene TRBV6-1 combines with J gene TRBJ1-2, with D tentatively TRBD1 (6 bases). V was cut by 0 bases and J by 4 bases, with 9 bases left in between. The CDR3 contains 14 residues. The germline gives CDR1 MNHNS, CDR2 SASEGT. The CDR3 loop is CASSEANRAYGYTF. CDR3 sequence (DNA): TGTGCCAGCAGTGAAGCTAACAGGGCCTATGGCTACACCTTC.